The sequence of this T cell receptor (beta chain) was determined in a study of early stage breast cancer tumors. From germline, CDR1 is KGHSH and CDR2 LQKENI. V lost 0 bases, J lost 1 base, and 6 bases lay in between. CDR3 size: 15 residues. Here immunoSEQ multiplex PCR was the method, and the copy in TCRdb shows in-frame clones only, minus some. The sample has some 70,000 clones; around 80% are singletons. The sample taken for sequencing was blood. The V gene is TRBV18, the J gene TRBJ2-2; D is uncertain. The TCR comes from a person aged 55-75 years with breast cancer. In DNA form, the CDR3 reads TGTGCCAGCTCACCACCTCACAGGAACACCGGGGAGCTGTTTTTT. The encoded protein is CASSPPHRNTGELFF. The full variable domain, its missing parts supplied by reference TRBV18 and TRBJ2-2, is NAGVMQNPRHLVRRRGQEARLRCSPMKGHSHVYWYRQLPEEGLKFMVYLQKENIIDESGMPKERFSAEFPKEGPSILRIQQVVRGDSAAYFCASSPPHRNTGELFFGEGSRLTVL.